This passage covers 27 T cell receptor beta chains from one sample sequenced in a study of blood T cell repertoires in COVID-19. This table comes from immunoSEQ multiplex PCR, and its TCRdb copy is limited to in-frame clones, with some not included. The sample holds some 170,000 clones, about 92% seen once. Material for sequencing was peripheral blood. The receptors were gathered from a woman aged 60-70 years with COVID-19, enrolled during active disease.

V and J are TRBV11-1 and TRBJ2-5; no clear D gene. This CDR3 spans 13 amino acids. Deletions cut 3 bases from V and 2 bases from J, with 7 bases between. Germline V gives CDR1 SGHAT, CDR2 FQDESV (reference sequence). The CDR3 coding sequence is TGTGCCAGCAGCTTTCCAGGTCAAGAGACCCAGTACTTC. It is translated as CASSFPGQETQYF.

In DNA, the CDR3 is TGTGCCACCAGTGATTTAAAGGGAGGGGGCTACACCTTC. Translation gives CATSDLKGGGYTF. The rearrangement links TRBV24-1 to TRBJ1-2; D not resolved. Trimming removed 1 base at V and 8 bases at J, with 10 bases between. Germline CDR1 reads KGHDR; CDR2 reads SFDVKD. The CDR3 sequence is 13 residues long.

Comment on this clone: This specimen includes other DNA sequences encoding the same CDR3. J is TRBJ1-2 and V is TRBV2; D is uncertain. V dropped 0 bases and J dropped 8 bases, with 4 bases sitting between them. The germline V gene encodes CDR1 SNHLY and CDR2 FYNNEI. The CDR3 totals 11 residues. CDR3 amino acids: CASSEARGYTF. In DNA, the CDR3 is TGTGCCAGCAGTGAAGCTCGGGGCTACACCTTC. Drawing the rest from reference TRBV2 and TRBJ1-2, the complete variable domain is EPEVTQTPSHQVTQMGQEVILRCVPISNHLYFYWYRQILGQKVEFLVSFYNNEISEKSEIFDDQFSVERPDGSNFTLKIRSTKLEDSAMYFCASSEARGYTFGSGTRLTVV.

J is TRBJ1-1 and V is TRBV5-4; weak D call: TRBD1 (5 bases). Per the germline V gene, CDR1 is SGHNT and CDR2 is YYREEE (reference sequence). This CDR3 region has 16 residues. V was pared by 7 bases and J by 2 bases, with 21 bases between. The CDR3 sequence: CASGSPDKGVNTEAFF. CDR3 in DNA: TGTGCCAGCGGATCTCCTGATAAAGGGGTTAACACTGAAGCTTTCTTT.

This chain links TRBV27 with TRBJ1-6; D is possibly TRBD1 (6 bases). CDR3 length equals 18 residues. V was clipped by 3 bases and J by 9 bases, with 24 bases between them. Germline CDR1 reads MNHEY; CDR2 reads SMNVEV (reference sequence). The CDR3 here is CASSFTVSGRGSSSPLHF. CDR3 nucleotides: TGTGCCAGCAGTTTTACCGTCTCGGGCAGGGGCTCTAGTTCACCCCTCCACTTT.

The chain carries TRBV18 and TRBJ1-2; D perhaps matches TRBD1 (5 bases). CDR3 length equals 15 residues. The V end was cut by 0 bases, the J end by 6 bases, with 14 bases between. Germline values: CDR1 KGHSH, CDR2 LQKENI. The CDR3 sequence is CASSPPSQGINGYTF. In DNA form, the CDR3 reads TGTGCCAGCTCACCACCCAGCCAGGGCATCAATGGCTACACCTTC. Full variable domain (outside the CDR3, taken from reference TRBV18 and TRBJ1-2): NAGVMQNPRHLVRRRGQEARLRCSPMKGHSHVYWYRQLPEEGLKFMVYLQKENIIDESGMPKERFSAEFPKEGPSILRIQQVVRGDSAAYFCASSPPSQGINGYTFGSGTRLTVV.

The chain combines TRBV28 with TRBJ1-2; D gene ambiguous. The CDR3 consists of 16 residues. Trimming took 6 bases from V and 0 from J, leaving 17 bases between them. Germline CDR1 is MDHEN and CDR2 is SYDVKM. Here the CDR3 DNA reads TGTGCCAGCAGCCCCTTAGAGACACGAACTAACTATGGCTACACCTTC. Encoded protein: CASSPLETRTNYGYTF.

The J gene is TRBJ1-1, the V gene TRBV7-6; 7 nucleotides align to TRBD1. V gave up 2 bases and J gave up 3 bases; unmatched junction bases: 0. This CDR3 region has 13 residues. From germline, CDR1 is SGHVS and CDR2 FNYEAQ. The CDR3 loop reads CASSLTGDTEAFF. As DNA, the CDR3 is TGTGCCAGCAGCTTAACAGGGGACACTGAAGCTTTCTTT.

The rearrangement links TRBV4-3 to TRBJ2-7, with D perhaps TRBD2 (6 bases). The germline gives CDR1 LGHNA, CDR2 YSLEER. The ends were cut back, 1 base at V and 1 base at J, with 11 bases in the middle. The CDR3 contains 15 residues. The CDR3 DNA reads TGCGCCAGCAGCCAAGTCGAGGGGAGGTCCTACGAGCAGTACTTC. Translating it yields CASSQVEGRSYEQYF.

The V and J genes are TRBV3-1 (or the pseudogene TRBV3-2) and TRBJ2-3, with 15 bases matching TRBD2. Germline V gene sequence: CDR1 LGHDT, CDR2 YNNKEL (reference sequence). CDR3 length: 20 amino acids. The V and J ends lost 3 bases and 1 base, in that order; junction bases with no gene match: 11. DNA for the CDR3: TGTGCCAGCAGCCAGGACTTGAGGACTAGCGGGGGGGCGGGCACAGATACGCAGTATTTT. Translated, it gives CASSQDLRTSGGAGTDTQYF.

V and J are TRBV19 and TRBJ2-1; no clear D gene. The germline V gene has CDR1 LNHDA and CDR2 SQIVND (reference sequence). V was shortened by 3 bases and J by 11 bases, with 8 bases between the two germline ends. This CDR3 is built from 11 residues. CDR3 coding DNA: TGTGCCAGTAGTATTGAGCTGAAGCAGTTCTTC. This gives the protein CASSIELKQFF.

This rearrangement joins TRBV5-4 to TRBJ1-6; D remains ambiguous. V was clipped by 4 bases and J by 8 bases, with 13 bases between them. The CDR3 extends over 14 amino acids. From germline, CDR1 is SGHNT and CDR2 YYREEE (reference sequence). The CDR3 protein is CASSPSGSYSPLHF. CDR3 coding DNA: TGTGCCAGCAGCCCAAGCGGGTCTTATTCACCCCTCCACTTT.

The genes are TRBV12-3 or TRBV12-4 and TRBJ2-7; 7 positions match TRBD1. J was trimmed by 2 bases and V by 6 bases; bases with no gene match: 4. CDR3 length equals 13 residues. The CDR3 loop reads CASSAGGTYEQYF. The CDR3 DNA sequence: TGTGCCAGCAGCGCAGGGGGAACCTACGAGCAGTACTTC.

V usage is TRBV2 and J usage is TRBJ2-1; 7 bases are shared with TRBD1. CDR3 size: 13 residues. Germline CDR1 reads SNHLY; CDR2 reads FYNNEI. V shed 11 bases, J shed 4 bases, and the junction held 8 bases outside the gene matches. CDR3 sequence (DNA): TGTGCCGGACTCAGACAGGGATACAATGAGCAGTTCTTC. Its translation: CAGLRQGYNEQFF.

The CDR3 loop is CASGSTVTENTEAFF. CDR3 in DNA: TGTGCCAGCGGTTCCACAGTGACAGAAAACACTGAAGCTTTCTTT. The rearrangement joins TRBV28 to TRBJ1-1, with D perhaps TRBD1 (5 bases). The ends were cut back, 8 bases at V and 2 bases at J, with 18 bases in the middle. CDR3 length: 15 amino acids. Germline V gives CDR1 MDHEN, CDR2 SYDVKM.

The chain joins TRBV27 to TRBJ1-6, with D perhaps matching TRBD1 (6 bases). The CDR3 spans 12 residues. CDR1 is MNHEY, CDR2 SMNVEV, per germline (reference sequence). Trimming stripped 8 bases from V and 7 bases from J, with 9 bases between. CDR3 DNA sequence: TGTGCCAGCGGACAGTCCAATTCACCCCTCCACTTT. Translated: CASGQSNSPLHF.

This chain's CDR3 is CASSINQPQHF. CDR3 DNA: TGTGCCAGCAGTATAAATCAGCCCCAGCATTTT. The rearrangement links TRBV6-5 to TRBJ1-5; D unclear. The CDR3 runs 11 residues. The germline CDR1 and CDR2 sequences are MNHEY and SVGAGI. V lost 5 bases and J lost 4, with 3 bases in between.

This chain links TRBV5-1 with TRBJ2-7, with 11 bases that match TRBD2. CDR3 length: 14 residues. J gave up 7 bases and V 1 base, and 4 bases lay outside the gene matches. The V gene's germline CDR1 is SGHRS and CDR2 YFSETQ. For the CDR3, the DNA is TGCGCCAGCAGCTTGCGGCTAGCGGGGGGTGAGCAGTACTTC. Protein product: CASSLRLAGGEQYF.

This sequence joins TRBV9 and TRBJ2-1, with 10 bases matching TRBD2. The CDR3 has 15 residues. Germline values: CDR1 SGDLS, CDR2 YYNGEE. V shed 3 bases, J shed 7 bases, and the junction held 7 bases outside the gene matches. The CDR3 DNA reads as TGTGCCAGCAGCGGAACTAGCGGGGTTACGAATGAGCAGTTCTTC. It translates to CASSGTSGVTNEQFF.

V usage is TRBV5-4 and J usage is TRBJ1-4; D gene uncertain. The CDR3 has 15 residues. Trimming removed 4 bases from V and 0 bases from J, with 10 bases in between. The germline V gene has CDR1 SGHNT and CDR2 YYREEE (reference sequence). The CDR3 nucleotides read TGTGCCAGCAGCGCATCACTCGCAACTAATGAAAAACTGTTTTTT. Its translation: CASSASLATNEKLFF.

The chain carries TRBV19 and TRBJ1-6; D ambiguous. There are 15 residues in the CDR3. Germline CDR1 and CDR2: LNHDA and SQIVND (reference sequence). Trimming took 8 bases from V and 4 from J, leaving 15 bases between them. CDR3 region: CASSWAAGYNSPLHF. CDR3 sequence (DNA): TGTGCCAGTTCCTGGGCAGCCGGTTATAATTCACCCCTCCACTTT.

The chain employs TRBV6-2 or TRBV6-3 and TRBJ1-1, with a possible D match to TRBD1 (6 bases). V was cut by 4 bases and J by 4 bases, with 13 bases left in between. The CDR3 loop spans 14 amino acids. CDR1 and CDR2 (germline): MNHEY, SVGEGT. The CDR3 sequence: CASSFEGQLTEAFF. The CDR3 region has the DNA TGTGCCAGCAGTTTCGAAGGACAGCTCACTGAAGCTTTCTTT.

This rearrangement joins TRBV5-1 to TRBJ2-2; TRBD1 matches at 9 bases. Germline CDR1 is SGHRS and CDR2 is YFSETQ. This CDR3 region has 13 residues. With V trimmed by 3 bases and J by 6 bases, 0 bases remained unmatched. CDR3 region: CASSWDRAGELFF. In nucleotides, the CDR3 is TGCGCCAGCAGCTGGGACAGGGCCGGGGAGCTGTTTTTT.

The V call is TRBV6-1, the J call TRBJ1-5; D possibly corresponds to TRBD1 (6 bases). Trimming removed 0 bases at V and 2 bases at J, with 8 bases between. CDR3 size: 15 residues. In germline, CDR1 is MNHNS, CDR2 SASEGT. Here the CDR3 DNA reads TGTGCCAGCAGTGAAGCAGGGGGAGGCAATCAGCCCCAGCATTTT. Translating it yields CASSEAGGGNQPQHF.

This chain links TRBV4-3 with TRBJ2-1, with 9 bases identical to TRBD1. The CDR3 runs to 17 residues. V shed 0 bases and J 0 bases; nucleotides not matched to a gene: 3. Germline lookup yields CDR1 LGHNA and CDR2 YSLEER. In nucleotides, the CDR3 is TGCGCCAGCAGCCAAGATCGACAGGGGGGCTCCTACAATGAGCAGTTCTTC. Translation gives CASSQDRQGGSYNEQFF.

V is TRBV15 and J is TRBJ2-7, with 8 bases lining up with TRBD1. The V and J ends lost 1 base and 2 bases, in that order; junction bases with no gene match: 7. The germline gives CDR1 LNHNV, CDR2 YYDKDF (reference sequence). The length of the CDR3 is 16 residues. This CDR3 reads CATSRGPRDRTYEQYF. CDR3 nucleotide sequence: TGTGCCACCAGCAGAGGCCCCCGGGACAGGACCTACGAGCAGTACTTC.

This chain joins TRBV18 and TRBJ1-4; maybe TRBD1 (5 bases). CDR3 size: 15 residues. Trimming took off 5 bases at V and 2 bases at J, with 12 bases between the two ends. CDR1 is KGHSH, CDR2 LQKENI, per germline. The CDR3 reads CASSSQGSTNEKLFF. The CDR3 coding sequence is TGTGCCAGCTCATCTCAGGGAAGCACTAATGAAAAACTGTTTTTT.